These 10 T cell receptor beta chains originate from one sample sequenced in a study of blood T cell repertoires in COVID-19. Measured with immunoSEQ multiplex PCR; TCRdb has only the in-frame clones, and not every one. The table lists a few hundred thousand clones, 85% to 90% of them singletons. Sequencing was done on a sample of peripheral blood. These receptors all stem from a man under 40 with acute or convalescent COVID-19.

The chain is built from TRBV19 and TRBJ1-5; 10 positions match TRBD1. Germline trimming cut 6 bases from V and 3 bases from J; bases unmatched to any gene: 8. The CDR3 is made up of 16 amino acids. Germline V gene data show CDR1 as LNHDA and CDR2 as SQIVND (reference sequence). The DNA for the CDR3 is TGTGCCAGTAGCCCCCGGGACAGGGGAGACAATCAGCCCCAGCATTTT. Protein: CASSPRDRGDNQPQHF.

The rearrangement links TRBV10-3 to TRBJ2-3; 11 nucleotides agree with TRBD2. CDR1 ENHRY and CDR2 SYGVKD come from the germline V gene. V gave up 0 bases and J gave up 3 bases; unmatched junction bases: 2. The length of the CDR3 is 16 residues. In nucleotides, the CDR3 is TGTGCCATCAGTGAGTCGACTAGCGGGAAGACAGATACGCAGTATTTT. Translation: CAISESTSGKTDTQYF.

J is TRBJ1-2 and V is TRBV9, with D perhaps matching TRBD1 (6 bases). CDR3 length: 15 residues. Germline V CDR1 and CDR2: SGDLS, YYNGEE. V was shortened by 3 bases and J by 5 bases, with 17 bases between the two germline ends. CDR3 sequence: CASSAGRGISYGYTF. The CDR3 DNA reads TGTGCCAGCAGCGCCGGCAGGGGTATCTCTTATGGCTACACCTTC.

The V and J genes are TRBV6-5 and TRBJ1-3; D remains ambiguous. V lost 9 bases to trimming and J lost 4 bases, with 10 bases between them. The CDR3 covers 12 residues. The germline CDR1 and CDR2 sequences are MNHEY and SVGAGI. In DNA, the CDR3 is TGTGCCAGTAAGCCATACGGAAACACCATATATTTT. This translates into CASKPYGNTIYF.

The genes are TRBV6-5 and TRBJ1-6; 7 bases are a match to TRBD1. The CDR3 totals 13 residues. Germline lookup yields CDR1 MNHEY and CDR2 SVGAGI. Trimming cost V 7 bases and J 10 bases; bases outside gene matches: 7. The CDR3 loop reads CASTDRVTSPLHF. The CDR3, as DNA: TGTGCCAGCACCGACAGGGTAACCTCACCCCTCCACTTT.

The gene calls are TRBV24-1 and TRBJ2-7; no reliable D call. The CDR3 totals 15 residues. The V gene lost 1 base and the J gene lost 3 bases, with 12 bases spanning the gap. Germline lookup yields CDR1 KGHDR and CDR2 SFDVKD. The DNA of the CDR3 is TGTGCCACCAGTGATTTCCTAGGAGTGGACTACGAGCAGTACTTC. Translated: CATSDFLGVDYEQYF.

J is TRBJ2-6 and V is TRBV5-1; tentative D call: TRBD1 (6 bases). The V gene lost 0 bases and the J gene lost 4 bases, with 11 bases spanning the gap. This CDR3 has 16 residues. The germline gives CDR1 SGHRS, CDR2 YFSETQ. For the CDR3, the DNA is TGCGCCAGCAGCTTGGCCGTACAGGGAGGGGCCAACGTCCTGACTTTC. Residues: CASSLAVQGGANVLTF.

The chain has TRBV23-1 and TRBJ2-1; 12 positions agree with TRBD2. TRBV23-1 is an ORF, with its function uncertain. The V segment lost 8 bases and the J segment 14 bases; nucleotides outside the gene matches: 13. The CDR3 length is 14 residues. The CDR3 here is CASYPQLAGGIEFF. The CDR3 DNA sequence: TGCGCCAGCTATCCGCAACTAGCGGGAGGAATTGAGTTCTTC.

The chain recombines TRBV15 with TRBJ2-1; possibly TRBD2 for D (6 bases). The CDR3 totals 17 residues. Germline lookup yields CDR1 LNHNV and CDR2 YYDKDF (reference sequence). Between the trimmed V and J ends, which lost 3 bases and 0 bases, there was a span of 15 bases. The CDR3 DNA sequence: TGTGCCACCAGCAGTCAGAGGACTACCAACTCCTACAATGAGCAGTTCTTC. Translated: CATSSQRTTNSYNEQFF.

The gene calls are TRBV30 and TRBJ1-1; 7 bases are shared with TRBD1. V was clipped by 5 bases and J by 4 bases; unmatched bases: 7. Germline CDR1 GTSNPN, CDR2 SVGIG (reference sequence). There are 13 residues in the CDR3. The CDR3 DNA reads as TGTGCCTGGGTACAGGGGATTGGCACTGAAGCTTTCTTT. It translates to CAWVQGIGTEAFF.